This T cell receptor beta chain was retrieved from a study of cytomegalovirus exposure and HLA in healthy donors (dated by TCRdb to about 2017). Study-level background: The 666 repertoires of the first cohort and the 120 validation repertoires were produced on the same platform, according to a later analysis. Besides the first cohort of hundreds of subjects, a separate validation cohort made up of 120 different subjects was used. The study aimed to test whether signatures of past pathogen exposure could be identified by cataloging public T cell receptors. To predict cytomegalovirus infection status, the study combined high-throughput TCR immunosequencing, statistical association of individual TCRs with disease status, and machine learning. Overall results and qualifications from the work: All 120 or so repertoires were used to score co-occurrence in the validation cohort in a later analysis, because that analysis had no HLA typing for the cohort. A later analysis found that TCRs clustered in the first cohort also tended to co-occur in the roughly 120 validation repertoires, with more than 90% of cluster scores above 0. While some public TCRs were present in many individuals, most TCR sequences turned up only very rarely across donors. In vitro tests confirmed that a few of the cytomegalovirus-associated TCR beta chains recognize cytomegalovirus antigens. According to the authors, the approach could potentially be generalized to other disease states and immunological phenotypes. Cytomegalovirus status was reported to be diagnosed by the classifier with high specificity and sensitivity in both the original and validation cohorts. In the study, around 160 TCR beta chains were listed as associated with cytomegalovirus.

The donors were included in the validation cohort of approximately 120 subjects, a group kept apart from the roughly 700-subject first cohort. About this clone itself: Its specific antigen is unknown. No base qualities exist here, and no much larger clone lies one base off it.

Libraries were made using the immunoSEQ multiplex PCR assay. The authors processed their data as follows. A statistical classification framework was built for diagnosing cytomegalovirus status from the catalog of TCR beta chain sequences. The table was pulled from immuneACCESS by TCRdb, which kept in-frame rearrangements only. Such tables lose some clones; where checked, under half of the loss comes from unresolved V genes, and the rest has no known cause. The D gene and trimming were derived from the DNA, and the V and J assignments and clone size from that table. This sample comprises some 250,000 clones, roughly 89% of them detected only once. Together, the top ten hold 0.37% of the sample. Sequenced: PBMCs. The receptor comes from a woman younger than 30 in good health and CMV-seronegative.

The bases read TGTGCCAGCAGTTTCTCGAGACACTTCTACGAGCAGTACTTC. Its protein product is CASSFSRHFYEQYF. The rearranged segments are TRBV6-5 and TRBJ2-7; the D gene is unclear. A distance of 13 bases separates the germline ends of V and J, which lose 4 bases and 3 bases respectively. Measured from the cysteine to the phenylalanine, the CDR3 is 14 residues long. The read is trimmed to its CDR3 DNA, 42 bases read in frame from base 1. The germline V gene provides CDR1 MNHEY and CDR2 SVGAGI.